These T cell receptor beta chains were read from a single sample in a study of beta chain features in type 1 diabetes. Method: immunoSEQ multiplex PCR; TCRdb's copy keeps in-frame clones and lacks some. In the table there are more than 30,000 clones, around 60% of which are singletons. The specimen was Tregs from blood. Receptors originate from a woman aged 25 to 39 in good health. Both conserved end residues are part of each CDR3. Size tells how often a clone was seen (once, few, many) or the class of an expanded clone, and some rows leave it out.

v_call: TRBV27
clone_size: -
j_call: TRBJ2-3
cdr3_aa: CASSPGRGITDTQYF

v_call: TRBV28
clone_size: -
j_call: TRBJ2-3
cdr3_aa: CASLNRGSGSDTQYF

v_call: TRBV2
clone_size: -
j_call: TRBJ1-1
cdr3_aa: CASRLIRGRLTEAFF

v_call: TRBV2
clone_size: -
j_call: TRBJ2-1
cdr3_aa: CASSKDRNSYNEQFF

v_call: TRBV10-3
clone_size: -
j_call: TRBJ2-2
cdr3_aa: CAITREPGTGELFF

v_call: TRBV5-4
clone_size: -
j_call: TRBJ2-3
cdr3_aa: CASSGSTGPNTDTQYF

v_call: TRBV29-1
clone_size: -
j_call: TRBJ1-2
cdr3_aa: CSVGGQLYGYTF

v_call: TRBV19
clone_size: -
j_call: TRBJ2-2
cdr3_aa: CASSIAGGSTGELFF

v_call: TRBV29-1
clone_size: -
j_call: TRBJ1-5
cdr3_aa: CSVQAGGNQPQHF

v_call: TRBV29-1
clone_size: few
j_call: TRBJ2-2
cdr3_aa: CSVGRGNAGELFF

v_call: TRBV28
clone_size: few
j_call: TRBJ2-3
cdr3_aa: CASSLGILPDTQYF

v_call: TRBV5-5
clone_size: -
j_call: TRBJ2-7
cdr3_aa: CASSLGLAHFTYEQYF

v_call: TRBV5-4
clone_size: -
j_call: TRBJ2-7
cdr3_aa: CASSFTSGIGEQYF

v_call: TRBV18
clone_size: few
j_call: TRBJ2-7
cdr3_aa: CASSSRDRSSYEQYF

v_call: TRBV5-5
clone_size: -
j_call: TRBJ2-7
cdr3_aa: CASSLAAGPYEQYF

v_call: TRBV9
clone_size: -
j_call: TRBJ2-5
cdr3_aa: CASSVAGQARETQYF

v_call: TRBV30
clone_size: few
j_call: TRBJ2-7
cdr3_aa: CAWSRGVVRYEQYF

v_call: TRBV28
clone_size: -
j_call: TRBJ2-7
cdr3_aa: CASSFVSGSSHEQYF

v_call: TRBV4-3
clone_size: -
j_call: TRBJ1-1
cdr3_aa: CASSQGAGLDAFF

v_call: TRBV4-3
clone_size: -
j_call: TRBJ2-7
cdr3_aa: CASSQVWQGPSYEQYF

v_call: TRBV27
clone_size: -
j_call: TRBJ2-6
cdr3_aa: CASSPLGANVLTF

v_call: TRBV7-2
clone_size: -
j_call: TRBJ2-7
cdr3_aa: CASSPRSYEQYF

v_call: TRBV30
clone_size: -
j_call: TRBJ2-1
cdr3_aa: CAWSTMRETEQFF

v_call: TRBV18
clone_size: few
j_call: TRBJ1-5
cdr3_aa: CASSSYAGTHNQPQHF

v_call: TRBV29-1
clone_size: -
j_call: TRBJ2-7
cdr3_aa: CSVYGLAGSYEQYF

v_call: TRBV27
clone_size: -
j_call: TRBJ2-1
cdr3_aa: CASSSKAGDGEQFF

v_call: TRBV7-2
clone_size: -
j_call: TRBJ2-7
cdr3_aa: CASSSIAGGSYF

v_call: TRBV9
clone_size: -
j_call: TRBJ2-2
cdr3_aa: CASSSRQNTGELFF

v_call: TRBV20-1
clone_size: -
j_call: TRBJ2-5
cdr3_aa: CSATLMETQYF

v_call: TRBV7-3
clone_size: -
j_call: TRBJ2-2
cdr3_aa: CASSTGLVVNTGELFF

v_call: TRBV19
clone_size: once
j_call: TRBJ2-3
cdr3_aa: CASTQGVGTDTQYF

v_call: TRBV6-1
clone_size: -
j_call: TRBJ1-2
cdr3_aa: CASRAAGRGYGYTF

v_call: TRBV10-2
clone_size: few
j_call: TRBJ2-2
cdr3_aa: CASSESRLNGELFF

v_call: TRBV29-1
clone_size: -
j_call: TRBJ2-5
cdr3_aa: CSVEKLAGETQYF

v_call: TRBV27
clone_size: -
j_call: TRBJ1-2
cdr3_aa: CASSSPGQGGYGYTF

v_call: TRBV27
clone_size: -
j_call: TRBJ1-1
cdr3_aa: CASRKIMNTEAFF

v_call: TRBV5-4
clone_size: -
j_call: TRBJ2-5
cdr3_aa: CATRGPGGETQYF

v_call: TRBV18
clone_size: -
j_call: TRBJ2-6
cdr3_aa: CASSPPGQAGSGANVLTF

v_call: TRBV15
clone_size: -
j_call: TRBJ2-1
cdr3_aa: CATSLYRGTGTSGKNEQFF

v_call: TRBV7-9
clone_size: -
j_call: TRBJ2-1
cdr3_aa: CASSLEGGFYNEQFF

v_call: TRBV21-1
clone_size: -
j_call: TRBJ2-3
cdr3_aa: CASSKERPELSTDTQYF

v_call: TRBV7-3
clone_size: -
j_call: TRBJ2-2
cdr3_aa: CASSYGQGRTGELFF

v_call: TRBV4-3
clone_size: -
j_call: TRBJ1-2
cdr3_aa: CASSQDVLPGGGYTF

v_call: TRBV6-1
clone_size: -
j_call: TRBJ1-1
cdr3_aa: CASRDPRQGAFF

v_call: TRBV4-2
clone_size: -
j_call: TRBJ2-2
cdr3_aa: CASSQTGTWGEELFF

v_call: TRBV20-1
clone_size: -
j_call: TRBJ2-1
cdr3_aa: CSALRQVEQFF

v_call: TRBV7-2
clone_size: -
j_call: TRBJ2-5
cdr3_aa: CASSLAGAETQYF

v_call: TRBV6-5
clone_size: -
j_call: TRBJ2-1
cdr3_aa: CASSYGTERYNEQFF

v_call: TRBV7-9
clone_size: -
j_call: TRBJ1-1
cdr3_aa: CASSLAEGQGNTEAFF

v_call: TRBV5-1
clone_size: -
j_call: TRBJ1-5
cdr3_aa: CASSLDGMGNQPQHF